This T cell receptor beta chain is drawn from a study of CD8 T cells in ankylosing spondylitis. Findings and limits, study-wide: Disease-linked clones were CD8+ and relatively rare in peripheral blood. Researchers reportedly found disease-linked clones significantly enriched in matched ankylosing spondylitis synovial fluid.

This clonotype was picked up many times. The antigen is not known. Making the TCR beta libraries involved quantitative 5'-RACE with molecular barcodes. Each CDR3 protein gets one entry after TCRdb re-called the 5' RACE reads with MiXCR. The sample gives 35,000 to 45,000 distinct CDR3 sequences, 9.5% to 11% of which show up once; roughly 1.5% is in the top ten. This CDR3 is built from 15 residues. Trimming left V 1 base short and J 3 bases short, with 7 bases between. In germline, CDR1 is SGHTA, CDR2 FQGNSA. V gene TRBV7-2 combines with J gene TRBJ1-6; D ambiguous. This receptor was taken from a male donor with ankylosing spondylitis or in good health (not recorded which). Sequenced material: blood, either unsorted or a sorted T cell fraction (not recorded which). The CDR3 nucleotides are TGTGCCAGCAGCTTAGTCGGGGACTATAATTCACCCCTCCACTTT. This translates into CASSLVGDYNSPLHF. The entire variable domain, with the rest obtained from reference TRBV7-2 and TRBJ1-6, is as follows: GAGVSQSPSNKVTEKGKDVELRCDPISGHTALYWYRQSLGQGLEFLIYFQGNSAPDKSGLPSDRFSAERTGGSVSTLTIQRTQQEDSAVYLCASSLVGDYNSPLHFGNGTRLTVT.